Listed here are 7 T cell receptor beta chains from one sample, sequenced in a study of blood T cell repertoires in COVID-19. Clones were read by immunoSEQ multiplex PCR, and TCRdb kept only the in-frame ones, dropping some. Of 250,000 to 350,000 clones listed, approximately 85% are singletons. The material sequenced was PBMCs or T cells enriched from blood (not recorded which). The source of these receptors is a woman in her 30s who had recovered from COVID-19.

The genes are TRBV9 and TRBJ1-4; D might be TRBD1 (5 bases). V lost 0 bases, J lost 3 bases, and 9 bases lay in between. This CDR3 region has 15 residues. Germline V gene lookup returns CDR1 SGDLS and CDR2 YYNGEE. The CDR3, as DNA: TGTGCCAGCAGCGTAGTGGGGGGACCTAATGAAAAACTGTTTTTT. Translating gives CASSVVGGPNEKLFF.

This clone was seen a single time. The CDR3 loop reads CASSSDRSLPQAFF. CDR3 coding DNA: TGTGCCAGCAGTTCGGACAGGTCGTTGCCCCAAGCTTTCTTT. The chain carries TRBV27 and TRBJ1-1, with 7 nucleotides matching TRBD1. This CDR3 is built from 14 residues. Trimming removed 4 bases from V and 9 bases from J; junction bases left unmatched: 11. Germline loops: CDR1 MNHEY, CDR2 SMNVEV (reference sequence).

The V and J genes are TRBV4-1 and TRBJ2-1, with 10 nucleotides matching TRBD1. The junction had 12 bases not matched to a gene; V was cut back by 5 bases and J by 8 bases. Germline V gene data show CDR1 as MGHRA and CDR2 as YSYEKL. This CDR3 comprises 16 residues. CDR3 nucleotides: TGCGCCAGCAGCTTCTCAGAGGGACAGGGGAGTTATGAGCAGTTCTTC. This translates into CASSFSEGQGSYEQFF.

V and J are TRBV10-3 and TRBJ2-2; the match to TRBD1 covers 8 bases. CDR1 and CDR2 (germline): ENHRY, SYGVKD. This CDR3 has 14 amino acids. Trimming took 6 bases from V and 3 from J; bases not matched to a gene: 3. The CDR3 loop is CAISLDRDTGELFF. The CDR3 DNA follows: TGTGCCATCAGCCTGGACAGGGACACCGGGGAGCTGTTTTTT.

This chain joins TRBV28 and TRBJ2-5; D might be TRBD2 (7 bases). The ends were cut back, 5 bases at V and 3 bases at J, with 16 bases in the middle. Germline loops: CDR1 MDHEN, CDR2 SYDVKM. This CDR3 is built from 15 residues. Here the CDR3 reads CASSPRGAGEETQYF. As DNA, the CDR3 is TGTGCCAGCAGTCCCCGGGGGGCGGGGGAAGAGACCCAGTACTTC.

The chain links TRBV28 to TRBJ2-7; tentatively, D is TRBD1 (5 bases). Germline V lookup: CDR1 MDHEN, CDR2 SYDVKM. V lost 1 base, J lost 4 bases, and 11 bases lay in between. The CDR3 runs 14 residues. The CDR3 nucleotides read TGTGCCAGCAGTTTATTACCAGGGCCGTACGAGCAGTACTTC. It translates to CASSLLPGPYEQYF.

This clone was picked up one time. The genes are TRBV7-2 and TRBJ1-4; D possibly corresponds to TRBD1 (6 bases). The V gene's germline CDR1 is SGHTA and CDR2 FQGNSA. This CDR3 region has 15 residues. The V end was cut by 1 base, the J end by 8 bases, with 14 bases between. The CDR3 DNA reads as TGTGCCAGCAGCTTAGAGGGCAGGGGAGGGGAAAAACTGTTTTTT. Translated, it gives CASSLEGRGGEKLFF.